Here is one T cell receptor (beta chain) with its context. These data come from a study of PD-L1 blockade in urothelial cancer. The CDR3 loop spans 17 amino acids. V gave up 3 bases and J gave up 0 bases, with 16 bases separating them. CDR1 is SGDLS, CDR2 YYNGEE, per germline. The method was immunoSEQ multiplex PCR; TCRdb's version includes in-frame clones alone and lacks a portion of them. This sample has 35,000 to 40,000 clones; roughly four fifths occur once, and the top ten carry 15% to 20%. The chain recombines TRBV9 with TRBJ2-1; D might be TRBD1 (6 bases). The material sequenced was PBMCs, taken around atezolizumab (anti-PD-L1) treatment. The clonotype originates from a man in his sixties with urothelial cancer. CDR3 coding DNA: TGTGCCAGCAGCGACGCCCAGAGGGGGACCTCCTACAATGAGCAGTTCTTC. This translates into CASSDAQRGTSYNEQFF.